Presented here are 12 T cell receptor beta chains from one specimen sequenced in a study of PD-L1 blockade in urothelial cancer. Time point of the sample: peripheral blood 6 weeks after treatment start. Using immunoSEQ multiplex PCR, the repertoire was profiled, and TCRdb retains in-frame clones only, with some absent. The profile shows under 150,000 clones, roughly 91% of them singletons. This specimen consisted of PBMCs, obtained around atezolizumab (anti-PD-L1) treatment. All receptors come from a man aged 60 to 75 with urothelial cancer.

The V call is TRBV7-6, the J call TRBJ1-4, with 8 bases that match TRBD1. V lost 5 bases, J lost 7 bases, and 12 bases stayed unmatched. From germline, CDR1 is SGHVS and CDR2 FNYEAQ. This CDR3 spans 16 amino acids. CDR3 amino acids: CASSVRSGTGGEKLFF. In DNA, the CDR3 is TGTGCCAGCAGCGTACGTTCGGGGACAGGAGGTGAAAAACTGTTTTTT.

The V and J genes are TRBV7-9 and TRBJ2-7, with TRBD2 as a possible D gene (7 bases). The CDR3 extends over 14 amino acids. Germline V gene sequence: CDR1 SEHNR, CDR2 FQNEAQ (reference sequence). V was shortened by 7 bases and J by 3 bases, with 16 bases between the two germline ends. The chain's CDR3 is CASTPRGGLYEQYF. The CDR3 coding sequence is TGTGCCAGCACCCCTAGGGGGGGGCTCTACGAGCAGTACTTC.

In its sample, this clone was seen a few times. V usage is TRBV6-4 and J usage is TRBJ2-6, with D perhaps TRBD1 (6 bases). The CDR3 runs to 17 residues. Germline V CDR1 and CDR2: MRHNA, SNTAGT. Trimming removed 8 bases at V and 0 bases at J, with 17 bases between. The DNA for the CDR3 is TGTGCCAGCGGGAAGGGGGACGGGCCCTCTGGGGCCAACGTCCTGACTTTC. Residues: CASGKGDGPSGANVLTF.

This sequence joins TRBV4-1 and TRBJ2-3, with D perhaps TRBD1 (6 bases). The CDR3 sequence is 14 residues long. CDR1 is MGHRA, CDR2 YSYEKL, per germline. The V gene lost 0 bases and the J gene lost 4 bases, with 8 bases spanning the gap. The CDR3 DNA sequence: TGCGCCAGCAGCCAAGATACAGGGCCAGATACGCAGTATTTT. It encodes CASSQDTGPDTQYF.

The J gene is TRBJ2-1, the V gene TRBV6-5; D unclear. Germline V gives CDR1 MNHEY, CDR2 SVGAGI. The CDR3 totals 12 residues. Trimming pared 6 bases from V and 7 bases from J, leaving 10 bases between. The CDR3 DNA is TGTGCCAGCAGAAGGTTCGGGAATGAGCAGTTCTTC. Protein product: CASRRFGNEQFF.

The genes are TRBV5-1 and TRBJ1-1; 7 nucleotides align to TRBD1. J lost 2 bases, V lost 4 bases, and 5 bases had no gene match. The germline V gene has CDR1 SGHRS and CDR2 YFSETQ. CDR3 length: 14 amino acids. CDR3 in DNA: TGCGCCAGCAGCCCACGGACAGGAAACACTGAAGCTTTCTTT. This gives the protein CASSPRTGNTEAFF.

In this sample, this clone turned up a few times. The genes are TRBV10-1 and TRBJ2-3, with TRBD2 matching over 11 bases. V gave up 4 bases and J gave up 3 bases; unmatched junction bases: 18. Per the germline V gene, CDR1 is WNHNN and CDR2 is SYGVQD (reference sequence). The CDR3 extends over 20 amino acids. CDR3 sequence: CASSGNRGGLAGGRTDTQYF. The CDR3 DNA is TGCGCCAGCAGTGGGAACAGGGGGGGGTTAGCGGGAGGGCGGACAGATACGCAGTATTTT.

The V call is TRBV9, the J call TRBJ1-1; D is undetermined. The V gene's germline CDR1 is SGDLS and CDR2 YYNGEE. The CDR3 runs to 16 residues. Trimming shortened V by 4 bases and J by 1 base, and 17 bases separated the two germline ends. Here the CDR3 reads CASSSTRQEGNTEAFF. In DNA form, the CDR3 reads TGTGCCAGCAGCTCCACTCGGCAGGAGGGGAACACTGAAGCTTTCTTT.

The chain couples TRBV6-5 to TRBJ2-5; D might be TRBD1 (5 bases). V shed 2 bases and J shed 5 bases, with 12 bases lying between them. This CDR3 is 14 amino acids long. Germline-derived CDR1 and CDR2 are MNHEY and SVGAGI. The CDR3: CASSYNRLGETQYF. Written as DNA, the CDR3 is TGTGCCAGCAGTTACAACAGGTTGGGGGAGACCCAGTACTTC.

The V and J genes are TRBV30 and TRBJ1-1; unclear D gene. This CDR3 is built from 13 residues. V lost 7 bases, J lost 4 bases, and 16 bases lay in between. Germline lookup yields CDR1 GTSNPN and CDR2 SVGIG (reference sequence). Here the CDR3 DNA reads TGTGCCTCGTGCCCCACTTCCGCCACTGAAGCTTTCTTT. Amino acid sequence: CASCPTSATEAFF.

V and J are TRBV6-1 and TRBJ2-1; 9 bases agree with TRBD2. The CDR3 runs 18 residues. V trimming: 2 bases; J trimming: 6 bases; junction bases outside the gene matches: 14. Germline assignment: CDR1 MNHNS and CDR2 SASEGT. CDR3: CASSERGLASGAGNEQFF. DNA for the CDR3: TGTGCCAGCAGTGAAAGGGGTCTTGCTAGCGGGGCCGGCAATGAGCAGTTCTTC.

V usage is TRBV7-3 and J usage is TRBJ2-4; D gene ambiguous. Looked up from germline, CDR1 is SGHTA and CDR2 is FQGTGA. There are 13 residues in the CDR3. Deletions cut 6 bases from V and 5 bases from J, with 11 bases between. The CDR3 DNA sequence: TGTGCCAGCAGTTTAGGAACAGAAAACATTCAGTACTTC. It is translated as CASSLGTENIQYF.